A single sample is the source of the 29 T cell receptor beta chains below, sequenced in a study of read filtering for tumor transcriptome and immune sequencing. This library used about 360 ng RNA and molecular barcoded adaptors spanning alpha/delta and beta/gamma chains. TCRdb analysed the reads with MiXCR anew, one entry per CDR3 protein. This table holds 35,000 to 50,000 distinct CDR3 sequences, around 19% found once. The sample comprised a population of CD138-negative cells sorted from bone marrow. All receptors derive from a donor at least 40 years old with multiple myeloma.

Comments on this clonotype: A read error is possible here, since a much larger clone lies one base away. The conserved phenylalanine or tryptophan normally closing the CDR3 is absent here, so this likely arose from a read error. The J gene is TRBJ2-2, the V gene TRBV4-3; D not resolved. The V end was cut by 0 bases, the J end by 5 bases, with 10 bases between. Germline V CDR1 and CDR2: LGHNA, YSLEER. The CDR3 consists of 15 residues. This CDR3 is CASSQEITTTGELFS. The CDR3 region has the DNA TGCGCCAGCAGCCAAGAGATAACGACGACCGGGGAGCTGTTTTCT.

This clonotype was counted many times. This chain links TRBV7-2 with TRBJ2-7; TRBD1 aligns across 7 bases. CDR1 is SGHTA, CDR2 FQGNSA, per germline. The CDR3 is made up of 13 amino acids. With V trimmed by 5 bases and J by 4 bases, 5 bases remained unmatched. The CDR3 DNA reads as TGTGCCAGCAGCCCCGGGACAGATTACGAGCAGTACTTC. This encodes CASSPGTDYEQYF.

This clonotype has a count of ten or more. The chain recombines TRBV5-4 with TRBJ2-7; 9 positions agree with TRBD1. The CDR3 spans 15 residues. The germline gives CDR1 SGHNT, CDR2 YYREEE (reference sequence). V shed 3 bases, J shed 0 bases, and the junction held 4 bases outside the gene matches. CDR3 coding DNA: TGTGCCAGCAGCTCCAGGGACAGGGCCTCCTACGAGCAGTACTTC. Protein product: CASSSRDRASYEQYF.

This clonotype was counted at least ten times. J is TRBJ2-5 and V is TRBV20-1, with 12 bases identical to TRBD2. CDR1 and CDR2 from the germline V gene are DFQATT and SNEGSKA (reference sequence). The J segment lost 5 bases and the V segment lost 5 bases, leaving 6 bases of the junction unmatched. The CDR3 spans 14 residues. The DNA of the CDR3 is TGCAGTGCTTCCGGGACTAGCGGGTGGGAGACCCAGTACTTC. It translates to CSASGTSGWETQYF.

At least ten counts were recorded for this clonotype. Written as DNA, the CDR3 is TGCGCCAGCAGCCAAGAGATGGCGGGAGGCTACAATGAGCAGTTCTTC. Amino acid sequence: CASSQEMAGGYNEQFF. The J gene is TRBJ2-1, the V gene TRBV4-1; 8 nucleotides line up with TRBD2. Germline lookup yields CDR1 MGHRA and CDR2 YSYEKL. Trimming at V came to 0 bases and at J to 3 bases, leaving 4 bases not matched to a gene. The CDR3 runs to 16 residues.

Of note for this clonotype: No conserved phenylalanine or tryptophan ends this CDR3, so it is likely a read error. The chain is built from TRBV27 and TRBJ2-5, with 9 bases lining up with TRBD2. Germline trimming cut 4 bases from V and 4 bases from J; bases unmatched to any gene: 7. Germline V CDR1 and CDR2: MNHEY, SMNVEV (reference sequence). CDR3 size: 15 residues. The CDR3, as DNA: TGTGCCAGCAGTTGGATAGCGGGAGTAGTAGAGACCCAGTACCTC. This translates into CASSWIAGVVETQYL.

Many counts were recorded for this clonotype. The chain carries TRBV28 and TRBJ2-1, with TRBD2 matching 7 bases. The CDR3 is 15 amino acids. Germline trimming cut 5 bases from V and 5 bases from J; bases unmatched to any gene: 9. The germline V gene encodes CDR1 MDHEN and CDR2 SYDVKM. CDR3: CASSLLAEINNEQFF. CDR3 coding DNA: TGTGCCAGCAGTCTTCTAGCGGAGATAAACAATGAGCAGTTCTTC.

This clonotype was seen at least ten times. Written as DNA, the CDR3 is TGTGCCAGTAGTAGGGGACAGGTTGTCGGCTACACCTTC. It yields the protein CASSRGQVVGYTF. The rearrangement links TRBV19 to TRBJ1-2; 8 nucleotides agree with TRBD1. Germline V gives CDR1 LNHDA, CDR2 SQIVND (reference sequence). V lost 4 bases to trimming and J lost 8 bases; unmatched junction nucleotides: 6. This CDR3 comprises 13 residues.

A word on this clonotype: A junction end diverges from the germline sequence, so it may reflect a read error. The chain links TRBV29-1 to TRBJ2-2; 10 bases match TRBD2. CDR3 size: 17 residues. Germline CDR1 reads SQVTM; CDR2 reads ANQGSEA. The CDR3 DNA follows: TGCAACGTTGATTCCCCTAGCGGGAGCGGTGTCACCGGGGAGCTGTTTTTT. It translates to CNVDSPSGSGVTGELFF.

This clonotype was seen ten or more times. This chain links TRBV6-6 with TRBJ1-4, with D maybe TRBD1 (6 bases). The ends were cut back, 5 bases at V and 8 bases at J, with 15 bases in the middle. Germline V lookup: CDR1 MNHNY, CDR2 SVGAGI (reference sequence). This CDR3 has 14 residues. The CDR3 DNA sequence: TGTGCCAGCAGTAGGACAGAGTTCTTGGAAAAACTGTTTTTT. Amino acid sequence: CASSRTEFLEKLFF.

Many counts were recorded for this clonotype. The chain combines TRBV29-1 with TRBJ1-4; possibly TRBD1 for D (5 bases). Germline V gene lookup returns CDR1 SQVTM and CDR2 ANQGSEA. There are 13 residues in the CDR3. Trimming pared 7 bases from V and 5 bases from J, leaving 14 bases between. DNA of the CDR3: TGCAGCGCAGGGCCTCAGGCAAATGAAAAACTGTTTTTT. Protein: CSAGPQANEKLFF.

The J gene is TRBJ1-5, the V gene TRBV5-1; tentatively, D is TRBD1 (5 bases). The V and J ends lost 4 bases and 1 base respectively, with 12 bases between them. The CDR3 length is 15 residues. In germline, CDR1 is SGHRS, CDR2 YFSETQ. The CDR3 DNA is TGCGCCAGCAGCCCCGGGGACGGGAGCAATCAGCCCCAGCATTTT. It translates to CASSPGDGSNQPQHF. The full variable domain, completed using reference TRBV5-1 and TRBJ1-5, is KAGVTQTPRYLIKTRGQQVTLSCSPISGHRSVSWYQQTPGQGLQFLFEYFSETQRNKGNFPGRFSGRQFSNSRSEMNVSTLELGDSALYLCASSPGDGSNQPQHFGDGTRLSIL.

In its sample, this clonotype was seen many times. J is TRBJ2-5 and V is TRBV28, with TRBD2 as a possible D gene (7 bases). V dropped 6 bases and J dropped 5 bases, with 16 bases sitting between them. CDR3 length equals 14 residues. CDR1 is MDHEN, CDR2 SYDVKM, per germline. CDR3 loop: CASSEGGRGETQYF. The CDR3 coding sequence is TGTGCCAGCAGCGAGGGGGGGCGCGGCGAGACCCAGTACTTC.

CDR3 nucleotide sequence: TGTGCCAGCAGTGATGGGGGGGTGAATAAAAAACTGTTTTTT. It codes for CASSDGGVNKKLFF. The V call is TRBV6-1, the J call TRBJ1-4; tentative D call: TRBD1 (5 bases). The CDR3 spans 14 residues. The germline gives CDR1 MNHNS, CDR2 SASEGT. V lost 3 bases and J 9 bases, leaving 14 bases between the germline ends.

This clonotype was detected a few times. The chain carries TRBV3-1 and TRBJ2-3; D remains unclear. CDR1 is LGHDT and CDR2 is YNNKEL in the germline V gene (reference sequence). The CDR3 runs to 15 residues. V was shortened by 4 bases and J by 2 bases, with 13 bases between the two germline ends. CDR3 sequence: CASSRLTGITDTQYF. The CDR3 nucleotides read TGTGCCAGCAGCCGACTCACTGGCATCACAGATACGCAGTATTTT.

As for this clonotype: Since no conserved phenylalanine or tryptophan closes the CDR3, a read error is the likely cause. This CDR3 is CASSVKPAGTFEQFL. For the CDR3, the DNA is TGCGCCAGCAGCGTAAAGCCAGCGGGAACGTTTGAGCAGTTCCTC. This chain uses TRBV5-1 with TRBJ2-1, with 7 positions matching TRBD2. Germline V gives CDR1 SGHRS, CDR2 YFSETQ. The trim removed 4 bases at V and 9 bases at J, leaving 13 bases unmatched. This CDR3 spans 15 amino acids.

This clonotype was counted only a few times. CDR3 residues: CASSLAPGDTGELFF. The CDR3 DNA sequence: TGTGCCAGCAGCTTAGCGCCGGGTGACACCGGGGAGCTGTTTTTT. The gene calls are TRBV7-8 and TRBJ2-2; D remains ambiguous. Germline loops: CDR1 SGHVS, CDR2 FQNEAQ. The V end was cut by 0 bases, the J end by 3 bases, with 8 bases between. There are 15 residues in the CDR3.

Worth noting for this clonotype: A read error may explain this, as a much larger clone is one base away. A read error is likely, as this CDR3 ends without the conserved phenylalanine or tryptophan. This chain uses TRBV6-1 with TRBJ1-2; D call uncertain. Germline values: CDR1 MNHNS, CDR2 SASEGT. This CDR3 spans 16 amino acids. V dropped 3 bases and J dropped 0 bases, with 14 bases sitting between them. The CDR3 spells CASSETTFRSNYGYTL. As DNA, the CDR3 is TGTGCCAGCAGTGAGACGACCTTCCGGTCTAACTATGGCTACACCCTC.

This clonotype was seen ten or more times. The rearrangement links TRBV6-5 to TRBJ2-1, with TRBD2 matching over 8 bases. The V and J ends lost 6 bases and 5 bases, in that order; junction bases with no gene match: 9. Per the germline V gene, CDR1 is MNHEY and CDR2 is SVGAGI. The CDR3 loop spans 15 amino acids. In DNA, the CDR3 is TGTGCCAGCAGGACACCGGGACTAGATAACAATGAGCAGTTCTTC. This encodes CASRTPGLDNNEQFF.

The sample holds one count of this clonotype. The junction departs from the called germline gene at one end, perhaps through a read error. J is TRBJ2-1 and V is TRBV12-3 or TRBV12-4; 9 bases map to TRBD2. The CDR3 is 18 residues long. CDR3 region: CAISLARTSESSYNEQFF. In DNA, the CDR3 is TGTGCCATCAGTTTGGCCAGGACTAGCGAAAGCTCCTACAATGAGCAGTTCTTC.

There are many counts of this clonotype. The V gene is TRBV20-1, the J gene TRBJ2-7; D is tentatively TRBD1 or TRBD2 (5 bases each). This CDR3 comprises 13 residues. The V and J ends lost 3 bases and 2 bases respectively, with 11 bases between them. The germline V gene has CDR1 DFQATT and CDR2 SNEGSKA (reference sequence). CDR3 sequence reads: CSARGVGPYEQYF. The CDR3 DNA reads TGCAGTGCTAGGGGGGTAGGCCCCTACGAGCAGTACTTC.

This clonotype occurred many times. The chain has TRBV6-2 or TRBV6-3 and TRBJ2-1; tentatively, D is TRBD1 or TRBD2 (5 bases each). The CDR3 loop spans 14 amino acids. The germline gives CDR1 MNHEY, CDR2 SVGEGT. Trimming removed 2 bases at V and 5 bases at J, with 10 bases between. In DNA, the CDR3 is TGTGCCAGCAGTTACACTAGACAGAACAATGAGCAGTTCTTC. Its translation is CASSYTRQNNEQFF.

This chain joins TRBV6-5 and TRBJ1-1; D gene uncertain. Germline lookup yields CDR1 MNHEY and CDR2 SVGAGI. This CDR3 spans 14 amino acids. The ends were cut back, 3 bases at V and 4 bases at J, with 12 bases in the middle. The CDR3 loop reads CASSYGRLGTEAFF. CDR3 bases: TGTGCCAGCAGTTATGGCAGGCTAGGCACTGAAGCTTTCTTT.

This clonotype was picked up many times. V gene TRBV20-1 combines with J gene TRBJ2-3, with TRBD2 matching 11 bases. This CDR3 comprises 18 residues. After removal of 4 bases from V and 0 bases from J, the junction contained 12 bases not matched to a gene. Germline values: CDR1 DFQATT, CDR2 SNEGSKA (reference sequence). The CDR3: CSATRLAGTSKSTDTQYF. The CDR3 nucleotides read TGCAGTGCTACCCGACTAGCGGGAACCTCAAAGAGCACAGATACGCAGTATTTT.

This chain joins TRBV19 and TRBJ2-2, with D perhaps TRBD1 or TRBD2 (6 bases each). V was cut by 6 bases and J by 5 bases, with 13 bases left in between. Germline CDR1 reads LNHDA; CDR2 reads SQIVND (reference sequence). There are 14 residues in the CDR3. CDR3 DNA: TGTGCCAGTAGAACACAGGGAGGAACCGGGGAGCTGTTTTTT. Translation gives CASRTQGGTGELFF.

This clonotype occurred many times. The CDR3 DNA is TGCAGCGTTTGCAGCAGCTCCTACAATGAGCAGTTCTTC. Translating gives CSVCSSSYNEQFF. The chain links TRBV29-1 to TRBJ2-1; D gene uncertain. Trimming pared 5 bases from V and 0 bases from J, leaving 8 bases between. CDR1 and CDR2 from the germline V gene are SQVTM and ANQGSEA. The CDR3 is 13 residues long.

This clonotype was counted at least ten times. V is TRBV5-1 and J is TRBJ2-3; possible D gene TRBD2, 6 bases. CDR3 length equals 17 residues. Germline lookup yields CDR1 SGHRS and CDR2 YFSETQ. Deletions cut 4 bases from V and 0 bases from J, with 18 bases between. Here the CDR3 DNA reads TGCGCCAGCAGCCCCACTTTGCCCAGCGGGAGCACAGATACGCAGTATTTT. It codes for CASSPTLPSGSTDTQYF.

This clonotype was counted only a few times. The chain joins TRBV6-6 to TRBJ1-5; a weak D match, TRBD1 (5 bases). The CDR3 covers 14 residues. Trimming cost V 3 bases and J 5 bases, with 11 bases left between them. CDR1 is MNHNY and CDR2 is SVGAGI in the germline V gene (reference sequence). The CDR3 protein is CASSYITGDQPQHF. The DNA of the CDR3 is TGTGCCAGCAGTTATATTACAGGAGATCAGCCCCAGCATTTT.

Regarding this clonotype: A read error may be the cause here, since a much bigger clone is one base away. The rearrangement uses TRBV3-1 and TRBJ2-7, with no clear D. From germline, CDR1 is LGHDT and CDR2 YNNKEL (reference sequence). This CDR3 comprises 11 residues. Deletions cut 5 bases from V and 6 bases from J, with 8 bases between. The CDR3 reads CASSATSEQYF. CDR3 nucleotide sequence: TGTGCCAGCAGCGCGACCTCCGAGCAGTACTTC.